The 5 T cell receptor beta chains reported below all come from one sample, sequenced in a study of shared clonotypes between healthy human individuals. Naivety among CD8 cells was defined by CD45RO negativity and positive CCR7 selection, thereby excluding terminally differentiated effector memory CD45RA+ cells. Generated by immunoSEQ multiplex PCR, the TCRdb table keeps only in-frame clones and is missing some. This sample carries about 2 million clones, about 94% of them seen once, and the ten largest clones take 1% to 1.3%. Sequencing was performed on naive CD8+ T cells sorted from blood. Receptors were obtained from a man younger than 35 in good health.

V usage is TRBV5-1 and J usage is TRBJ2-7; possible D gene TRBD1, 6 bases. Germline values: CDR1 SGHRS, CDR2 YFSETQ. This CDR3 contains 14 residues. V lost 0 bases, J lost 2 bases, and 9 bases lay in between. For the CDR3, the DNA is TGCGCCAGCAGCTTGGTGGACAGAGCCTACGAGCAGTACTTC. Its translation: CASSLVDRAYEQYF. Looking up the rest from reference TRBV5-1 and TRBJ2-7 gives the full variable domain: KAGVTQTPRYLIKTRGQQVTLSCSPISGHRSVSWYQQTPGQGLQFLFEYFSETQRNKGNFPGRFSGRQFSNSRSEMNVSTLELGDSALYLCASSLVDRAYEQYFGPGTRLTVT.

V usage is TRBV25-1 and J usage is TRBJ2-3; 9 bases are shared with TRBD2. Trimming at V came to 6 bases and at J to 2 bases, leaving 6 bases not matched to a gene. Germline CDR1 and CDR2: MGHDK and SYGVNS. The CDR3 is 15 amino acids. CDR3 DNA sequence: TGTGCCAGCAGCCGGAAGCGGGGGGTCACAGATACGCAGTATTTT. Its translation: CASSRKRGVTDTQYF.

The CDR3 DNA follows: TGTGCCAGCAGCTTAAGCCGGGACCCAGGGGATTCACCCCTCCACTTT. Its protein product is CASSLSRDPGDSPLHF. The J gene is TRBJ1-6, the V gene TRBV7-9; a weak D match, TRBD1 (6 bases). Germline CDR1 SEHNR, CDR2 FQNEAQ (reference sequence). This CDR3 region has 16 residues. V was cut by 2 bases and J by 8 bases, with 16 bases left in between.

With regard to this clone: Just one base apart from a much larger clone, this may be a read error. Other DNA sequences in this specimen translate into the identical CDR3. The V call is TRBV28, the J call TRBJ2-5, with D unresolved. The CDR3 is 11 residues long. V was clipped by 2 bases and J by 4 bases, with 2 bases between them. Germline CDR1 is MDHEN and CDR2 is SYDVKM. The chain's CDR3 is CASSLRETQYF. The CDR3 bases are TGTGCCAGCAGTTTAAGAGAGACCCAGTACTTC.

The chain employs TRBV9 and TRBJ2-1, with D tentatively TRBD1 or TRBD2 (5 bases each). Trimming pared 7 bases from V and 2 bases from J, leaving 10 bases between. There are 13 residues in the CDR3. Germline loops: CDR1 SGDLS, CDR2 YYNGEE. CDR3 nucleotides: TGTGCCAGCGTTGGGGGAACCTACAATGAGCAGTTCTTC. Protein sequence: CASVGGTYNEQFF.